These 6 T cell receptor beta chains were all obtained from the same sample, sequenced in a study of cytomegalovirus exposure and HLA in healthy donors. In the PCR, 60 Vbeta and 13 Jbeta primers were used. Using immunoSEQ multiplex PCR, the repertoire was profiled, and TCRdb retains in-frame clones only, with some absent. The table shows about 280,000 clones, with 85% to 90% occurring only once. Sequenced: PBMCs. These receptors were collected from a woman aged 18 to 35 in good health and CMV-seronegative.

The CDR3 reads CASSDGLEGDTQYF. For the CDR3, the DNA is TGTGCCAGCAGTGATGGACTCGAGGGAGATACGCAGTATTTT. V gene TRBV6-4 combines with J gene TRBJ2-3; possibly TRBD2 for D (5 bases). CDR1 and CDR2 from the germline V gene are MRHNA and SNTAGT. Between the trimmed V and J ends, which lost 3 bases and 5 bases, there was a span of 12 bases. The CDR3 totals 14 residues.

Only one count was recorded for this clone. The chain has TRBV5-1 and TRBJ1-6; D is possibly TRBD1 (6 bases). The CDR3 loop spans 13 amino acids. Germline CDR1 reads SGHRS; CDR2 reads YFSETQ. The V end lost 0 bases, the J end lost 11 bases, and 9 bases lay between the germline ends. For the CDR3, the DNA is TGCGCCAGCAGCTTGGAACAGGGAACACCCCTCCACTTT. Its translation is CASSLEQGTPLHF.

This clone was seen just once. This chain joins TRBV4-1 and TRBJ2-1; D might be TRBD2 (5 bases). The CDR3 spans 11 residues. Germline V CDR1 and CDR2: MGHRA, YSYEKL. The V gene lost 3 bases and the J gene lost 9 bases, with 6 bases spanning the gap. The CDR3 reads CASSQRAEQFF. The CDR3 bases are TGCGCCAGCAGCCAGAGGGCTGAGCAGTTCTTC.

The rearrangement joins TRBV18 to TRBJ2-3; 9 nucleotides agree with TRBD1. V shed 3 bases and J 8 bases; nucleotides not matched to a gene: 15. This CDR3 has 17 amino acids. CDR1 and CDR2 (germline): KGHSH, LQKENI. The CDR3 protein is CASSPTRATGGFRTQYF. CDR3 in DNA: TGTGCCAGCTCACCTACTAGGGCAACAGGGGGCTTTCGTACGCAGTATTTT.

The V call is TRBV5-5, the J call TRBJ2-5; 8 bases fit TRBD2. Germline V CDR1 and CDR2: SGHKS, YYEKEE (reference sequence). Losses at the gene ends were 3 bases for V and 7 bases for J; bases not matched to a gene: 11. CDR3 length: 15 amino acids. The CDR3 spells CASSSWDREGGTQYF. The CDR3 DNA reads TGTGCCAGCAGCTCCTGGGACCGGGAGGGGGGGACCCAGTACTTC. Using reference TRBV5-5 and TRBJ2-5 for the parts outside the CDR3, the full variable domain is DAGVTQSPTHLIKTRGQQVTLRCSPISGHKSVSWYQQVLGQGPQFIFQYYEKEERGRGNFPDRFSARQFPNYSSELNVNALLLGDSALYLCASSSWDREGGTQYFGPGTRLLVL.

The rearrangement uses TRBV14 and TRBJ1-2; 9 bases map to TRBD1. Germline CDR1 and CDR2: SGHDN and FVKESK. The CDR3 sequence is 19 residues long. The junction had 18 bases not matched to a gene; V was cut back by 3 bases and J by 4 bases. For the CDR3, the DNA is TGTGCCAGCAGCCAGACACCGGGACAGGGTACGATTTCGGGCTATGGCTACACCTTC. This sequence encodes CASSQTPGQGTISGYGYTF.